Reported below is one T cell receptor beta chain. The antigen is undetermined. This CDR3 spans 14 amino acids. The germline V gene has CDR1 SGHNT and CDR2 YYREEE (reference sequence). V was trimmed by 0 bases and J by 6 bases, leaving 12 bases between them. This sample stems from a study of cytomegalovirus exposure and HLA in healthy donors. Findings and caveats of the study: At a 0.05 false discovery rate, a later analysis found approximately 15,000 TCR beta sequences to be associated with HLA alleles.

PCR amplification relied on 60 Vbeta primers (plus 13 Jbeta primers). Some clones are missing from TCRdb's copy, which holds only in-frame ones; the method was immunoSEQ multiplex PCR. Of some 180,000 clones in the sample, about 10% were seen once. The gene calls are TRBV5-4 and TRBJ1-1, with a weak D call TRBD1 (6 bases). This TCR was sampled from a woman in her twenties or thirties in good health and CMV-seropositive. The material sequenced was PBMCs. The CDR3, as DNA: TGTGCCAGCAGCTTGGCGGGCAGGGGCGCTGAAGCTTTCTTT. Protein: CASSLAGRGAEAFF.